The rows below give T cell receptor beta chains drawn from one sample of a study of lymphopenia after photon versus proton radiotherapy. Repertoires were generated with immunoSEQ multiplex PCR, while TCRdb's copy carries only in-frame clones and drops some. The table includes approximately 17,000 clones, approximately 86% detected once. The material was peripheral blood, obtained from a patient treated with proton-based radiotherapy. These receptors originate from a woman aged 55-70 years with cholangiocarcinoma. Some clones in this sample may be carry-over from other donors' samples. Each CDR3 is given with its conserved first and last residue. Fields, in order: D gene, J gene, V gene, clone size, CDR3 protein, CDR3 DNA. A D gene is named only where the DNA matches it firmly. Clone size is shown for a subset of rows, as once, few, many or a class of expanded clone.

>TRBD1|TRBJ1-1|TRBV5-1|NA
CASSSGPRDRDTEAFF
TGCGCCAGCAGCTCGGGACCCCGGGACAGGGATACTGAAGCTTTCTTT
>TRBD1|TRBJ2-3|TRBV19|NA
CASSMASGTVTYF
TGTGCCAGTAGTATGGCTTCCGGGACAGTCACGTATTTT
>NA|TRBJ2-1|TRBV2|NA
CASSEVEGSYNEQFF
TGTGCCAGCAGTGAGGTCGAAGGGTCCTACAATGAGCAGTTCTTC
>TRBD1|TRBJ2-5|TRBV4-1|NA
CASSPLDRGGETQYF
TGCGCCAGCAGCCCACTAGACAGGGGAGGAGAGACCCAGTACTTC
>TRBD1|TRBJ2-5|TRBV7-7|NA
CASSSDRVSETQYF
TGTGCCAGCAGCTCCGACAGGGTGTCAGAGACCCAGTACTTC
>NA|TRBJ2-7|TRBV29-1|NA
CSAQGTWDTYEQYF
TGCAGCGCCCAAGGGACCTGGGACACCTACGAGCAGTACTTC
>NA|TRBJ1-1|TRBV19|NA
CASSISTTKGAFF
TGTGCCAGTAGTATTTCGACAACCAAGGGAGCTTTCTTT
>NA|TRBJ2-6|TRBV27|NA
CASSGRDTSGANVLTF
TGTGCCAGCAGCGGCCGGGACACCTCTGGGGCCAACGTCCTGACTTTC
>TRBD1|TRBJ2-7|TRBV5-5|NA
CASSSAQGIGQYF
TGTGCCAGCAGCAGCGCACAGGGGATCGGGCAGTACTTC
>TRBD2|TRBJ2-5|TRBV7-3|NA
CASSSTSGVGGTQYF
TGTGCCAGCAGCTCGACTAGCGGGGTTGGTGGGACCCAGTACTTC
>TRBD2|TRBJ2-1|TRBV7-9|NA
CASSPAVLAGANEQFF
TGTGCCAGCAGCCCCGCGGTCCTAGCGGGGGCCAATGAGCAGTTCTTC
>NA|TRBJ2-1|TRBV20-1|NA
CSASPGPTQFF
TGCAGTGCCTCCCCGGGACCTACGCAGTTCTTC
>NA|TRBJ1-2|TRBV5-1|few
CASSYGQNGYTF
TGCGCCAGCAGCTACGGACAAAATGGCTACACCTTC
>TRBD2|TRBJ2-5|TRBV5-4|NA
CASSFGHSGGETQYF
TGTGCCAGCAGCTTCGGGCATAGCGGGGGGGAGACCCAGTACTTC
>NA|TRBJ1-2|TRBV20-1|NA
CSGTGAGGYTF
TGCAGTGGGACCGGGGCGGGAGGCTACACCTTC
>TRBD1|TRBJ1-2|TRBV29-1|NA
CSVGTGHYGYTF
TGCAGCGTGGGGACAGGGCACTATGGCTACACCTTC
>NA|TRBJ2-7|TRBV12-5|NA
CASGLGRYEQYF
TGTGCTAGTGGCCTGGGACGCTACGAGCAGTACTTC